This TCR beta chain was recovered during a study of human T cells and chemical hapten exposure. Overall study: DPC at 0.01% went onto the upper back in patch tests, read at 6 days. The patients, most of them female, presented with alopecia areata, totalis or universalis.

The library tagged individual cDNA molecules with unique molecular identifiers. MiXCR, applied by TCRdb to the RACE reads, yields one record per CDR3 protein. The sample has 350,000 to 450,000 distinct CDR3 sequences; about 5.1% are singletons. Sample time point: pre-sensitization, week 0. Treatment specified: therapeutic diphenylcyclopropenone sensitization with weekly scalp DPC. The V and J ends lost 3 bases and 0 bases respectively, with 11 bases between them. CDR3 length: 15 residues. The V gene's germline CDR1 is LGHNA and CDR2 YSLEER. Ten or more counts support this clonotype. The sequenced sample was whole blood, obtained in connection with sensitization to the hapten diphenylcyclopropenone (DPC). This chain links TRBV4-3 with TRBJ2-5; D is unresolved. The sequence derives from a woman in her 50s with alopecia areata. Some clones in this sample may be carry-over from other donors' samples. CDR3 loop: CASSQHRTYQETQYF. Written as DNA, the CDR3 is TGCGCCAGCAGCCAGCACCGGACCTACCAAGAGACCCAGTACTTC.